This T cell receptor beta chain comes out of a study of shared clonotypes between healthy human individuals. Points from the study as a whole: Blood was the only sampled material, and tissue repertoires likely differ.

Germline loops: CDR1 SGHNT, CDR2 YYREEE (reference sequence). The CDR3 has 14 amino acids. V lost 0 bases, J lost 6 bases, and 3 bases stayed unmatched. Remarks on this clone: Its antigen is not known.

Data came from immunoSEQ multiplex PCR; TCRdb stores just in-frame clones and leaves some out. The sample includes some 2 million clones, over 85% of them seen just once. Source material: naive CD4+ T cells sorted from blood. Subset defined: CD45RA+ positively selected. This chain connects TRBV5-4 to TRBJ1-2, with 9 bases identical to TRBD1. This TCR came from a man aged 18 to 35 in good health. CDR3 sequence (DNA): TGTGCCAGCAGCTTGGGGGACAGGGTCGATGGCTACACCTTC. The encoded protein is CASSLGDRVDGYTF.